Shown below are 14 T cell receptor beta chains from a single sample sequenced in a study of shared clonotypes between healthy human individuals. Method: immunoSEQ multiplex PCR; TCRdb's copy keeps in-frame clones and lacks some. Seen here are a few million clones, just under 95% observed once, and the top ten hold over 1.5%. Naivety among CD8 cells was defined by CD45RO negativity and positive CCR7 selection, thereby excluding terminally differentiated effector memory CD45RA+ cells. Sequencing used naive CD8+ T cells from PBMCs. The receptor set was obtained from a man between 18 and 35 years old in good health. Some clones in this sample may be carry-over from other donors' samples.

The J gene is TRBJ2-1, the V gene TRBV4-3, with a weak D call TRBD2 (5 bases). Between the trimmed V and J ends, which lost 1 base and 5 bases, there was a span of 12 bases. CDR3 length equals 15 residues. In germline, CDR1 is LGHNA, CDR2 YSLEER. CDR3 loop: CASSQVWRVDNEQFF. The CDR3 coding sequence is TGCGCCAGCAGCCAAGTCTGGCGGGTTGACAATGAGCAGTTCTTC.

The chain recombines TRBV21-1 with TRBJ2-7; the D segment call TRBD2 is taken from the table without a DNA check. TRBV21-1 is described as a pseudogene. The CDR3 runs 17 residues. CDR3 residues: CASRGLAGVKEVYEQYF. CDR3 sequence (DNA): TGTGCCAGCAGGGGACTAGCGGGAGTGAAGGAGGTCTACGAGCAGTACTTC.

The V gene is TRBV27, the J gene TRBJ2-6, with a possible D match to TRBD2 (6 bases). The V gene's germline CDR1 is MNHEY and CDR2 SMNVEV (reference sequence). V lost 0 bases and J lost 0, with 12 bases in between. The CDR3 sequence is 18 residues long. The DNA for the CDR3 is TGTGCCAGCAGTTTATCGGGGGGAGTTCCCTCTGGGGCCAACGTCCTGACTTTC. Translation gives CASSLSGGVPSGANVLTF.

The chain combines TRBV11-2 with TRBJ2-5; D possibly corresponds to TRBD2 (6 bases). Germline V gene data show CDR1 as SGHAT and CDR2 as FQNNGV. This CDR3 region has 15 residues. V was clipped by 1 base and J by 3 bases, with 12 bases between them. The CDR3 spells CASSLGPRGEETQYF. The DNA for the CDR3 is TGTGCCAGCAGCTTAGGGCCTCGCGGGGAAGAGACCCAGTACTTC.

V and J are TRBV27 and TRBJ2-7, with TRBD1 identical over 9 bases. CDR1 is MNHEY and CDR2 is SMNVEV in the germline V gene (reference sequence). There are 19 residues in the CDR3. Trimming took 0 bases from V and 1 from J; bases not matched to a gene: 13. CDR3 nucleotides: TGTGCCAGCAGTTTATCGGGACAGGGAGTTCCGCTTGGGTCCTACGAGCAGTACTTC. It translates to CASSLSGQGVPLGSYEQYF.

The gene calls are TRBV5-4 and TRBJ2-6, with unresolved D. Germline V gives CDR1 SGHNT, CDR2 YYREEE (reference sequence). This CDR3 comprises 15 residues. V gave up 3 bases and J gave up 0 bases, with 7 bases separating them. CDR3 amino acids: CASSSGPSGANVLTF. The CDR3 nucleotides are TGTGCCAGCAGCTCCGGCCCCTCTGGGGCCAACGTCCTGACTTTC.

This clone was detected only once. The chain carries TRBV28 and TRBJ2-7, with 13 positions matching TRBD2. V was pared by 4 bases and J by 2 bases, with 8 bases of the junction left unmatched. The germline CDR1 and CDR2 sequences are MDHEN and SYDVKM. The CDR3 totals 17 residues. Here the CDR3 DNA reads TGTGCCAGCAGTTATAAACTAGCGGGAGGGCTTGCCTACGAGCAGTACTTC. Translated, it gives CASSYKLAGGLAYEQYF.

The V call is TRBV11-2, the J call TRBJ2-2; no reliable D call. The CDR3 is 15 amino acids. CDR1 is SGHAT, CDR2 FQNNGV, per germline. Between the trimmed V and J ends, which lost 2 bases and 3 bases, there was a span of 10 bases. The CDR3 reads CASSLTAQDTGELFF. The DNA of the CDR3 is TGTGCCAGCAGCTTAACGGCGCAGGACACCGGGGAGCTGTTTTTT. The full variable domain, rest sourced from reference TRBV11-2 and TRBJ2-2, is EAGVAQSPRYKIIEKRQSVAFWCNPISGHATLYWYQQILGQGPKLLIQFQNNGVVDDSQLPKDRFSAERLKGVDSTLKIQPAKLEDSAVYLCASSLTAQDTGELFFGEGSRLTVL.

The V and J genes are TRBV27 and TRBJ2-1, with 9 bases identical to TRBD2. V trimming: 5 bases; J trimming: 8 bases; junction bases outside the gene matches: 19. The CDR3 consists of 18 residues. CDR1 and CDR2 (germline): MNHEY, SMNVEV (reference sequence). CDR3 nucleotide sequence: TGTGCCAGCAGTCCTTTCCCTCCTAGCGGGGCCCCGGGTGATGAGCAGTTCTTC. It encodes CASSPFPPSGAPGDEQFF.

This clone was observed once. The chain combines TRBV5-4 with TRBJ2-7, with D unresolved. This CDR3 comprises 14 residues. Germline CDR1 is SGHNT and CDR2 is YYREEE (reference sequence). Deletions cut 2 bases from V and 2 bases from J, with 11 bases between. CDR3 loop: CASSFSTVTYEQYF. In DNA form, the CDR3 reads TGTGCCAGCAGCTTCTCTACTGTAACCTACGAGCAGTACTTC.

This rearrangement joins TRBV7-9 to TRBJ2-3; D might be TRBD2 (7 bases). In germline, CDR1 is SEHNR, CDR2 FQNEAQ (reference sequence). The CDR3 is made up of 16 amino acids. Trimming took 4 bases from V and 1 from J, leaving 15 bases between them. The CDR3 reads CASSSEGEGRTDTQYF. Here the CDR3 DNA reads TGTGCCAGCAGCTCGGAGGGGGAGGGACGCACAGATACGCAGTATTTT.

The genes are TRBV7-2 and TRBJ1-5, with TRBD1 identical over 8 bases. J was trimmed by 4 bases and V by 5 bases; bases with no gene match: 4. CDR1 and CDR2 from the germline V gene are SGHTA and FQGNSA. CDR3 length equals 14 residues. CDR3 protein: CASSPRDRNQPQHF. CDR3 DNA sequence: TGTGCCAGCAGCCCGCGGGACAGGAATCAGCCCCAGCATTTT.

This clone appeared once. The chain is built from TRBV7-9 and TRBJ1-2, with D unresolved. V was clipped by 3 bases and J by 8 bases, with 13 bases between them. The CDR3 contains 13 residues. The germline V gene has CDR1 SEHNR and CDR2 FQNEAQ (reference sequence). CDR3 region: CASSFSPAKGYTF. CDR3 DNA: TGTGCCAGCAGCTTTTCTCCGGCAAAAGGCTACACCTTC.

This sequence joins TRBV27 and TRBJ2-1, with 8 bases fitting TRBD2. The germline gives CDR1 MNHEY, CDR2 SMNVEV (reference sequence). The CDR3 covers 17 residues. V lost 5 bases to trimming and J lost 5 bases; unmatched junction nucleotides: 14. The CDR3 is CASSIWTGTRLNNEQFF. CDR3 coding DNA: TGTGCCAGCAGTATCTGGACCGGGACTAGGTTGAACAATGAGCAGTTCTTC.